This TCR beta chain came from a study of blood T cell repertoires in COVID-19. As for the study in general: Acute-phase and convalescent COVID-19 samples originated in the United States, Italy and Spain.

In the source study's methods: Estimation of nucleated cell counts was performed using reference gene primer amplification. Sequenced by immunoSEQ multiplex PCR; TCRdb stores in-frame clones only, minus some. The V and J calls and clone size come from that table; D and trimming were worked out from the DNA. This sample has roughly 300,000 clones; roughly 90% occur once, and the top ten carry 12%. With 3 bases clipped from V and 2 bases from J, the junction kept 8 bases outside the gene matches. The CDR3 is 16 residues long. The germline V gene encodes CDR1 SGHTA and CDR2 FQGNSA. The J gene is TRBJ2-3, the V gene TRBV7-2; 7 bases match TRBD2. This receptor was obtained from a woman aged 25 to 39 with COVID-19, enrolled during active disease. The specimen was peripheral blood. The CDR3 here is CASSFPAGRPTDTQYF. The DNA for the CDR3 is TGTGCCAGCAGCTTCCCAGCGGGGAGGCCCACAGATACGCAGTATTTT.